This T cell receptor (beta chain) was obtained from a study of shared clonotypes between healthy human individuals. Donors, healthy HIV-negative adults, lacked recent acute infections or vaccinations. CD8 memory was a combination that joined CD45RO+ cells with CCR7-negative CD45RA+ TemRA cells. Germline-derived CDR1 and CDR2 are SGHVS and FQNEAQ. Trimming left V 3 bases short and J 6 bases short, with 11 bases between. CDR3 length: 14 amino acids. This clone was counted ten times or more. The antigen is undetermined. Other DNA sequences within the sample encode an identical CDR3. Study results and caveats: Clonotypes which were not shared had lower generation probabilities than clonotypes that all four donors shared. In a handful of donors, about 5% of naive CD4 clonotypes appeared in common.

Generated by immunoSEQ multiplex PCR, the TCRdb table keeps only in-frame clones and is missing some. Among about 120,000 clones listed, 55% to 70% were seen once. The sequenced sample consisted of memory CD8+ T cells sorted from blood. The subset denotes: CD45RO+ cells pooled with CCR7-negative TemRA cells. The rearrangement links TRBV7-8 to TRBJ2-2; no definite D call. This sequence was found in a woman between 25 and 40 years old in good health. The CDR3 spells CASSFGYSPGELFF. The CDR3 nucleotides read TGTGCCAGCAGCTTCGGGTATTCGCCCGGGGAGCTGTTTTTT.